Below are 16 T cell receptor beta chains sequenced from a single sample in a study of blood T cell repertoires in COVID-19. Here immunoSEQ multiplex PCR was the method, and the copy in TCRdb shows in-frame clones only, minus some. The data hold approximately 58,000 clones, with about 81% observed a single time. The sequencing input was peripheral blood. These receptors all stem from a man in his fifties or sixties with COVID-19, enrolled during active disease.

The chain has TRBV27 and TRBJ2-7, with 12 bases that match TRBD2. V dropped 4 bases and J dropped 1; count of bases not matched to a gene: 11. The CDR3 sequence is 18 residues long. Germline CDR1 and CDR2: MNHEY and SMNVEV (reference sequence). This CDR3 reads CASSSRTSGITLSYEQYF. CDR3 DNA sequence: TGTGCCAGCAGTTCCCGGACTAGCGGGATTACTCTATCCTACGAGCAGTACTTC.

This rearrangement joins TRBV9 to TRBJ2-1, with TRBD2 matching 11 bases. The germline CDR1 and CDR2 sequences are SGDLS and YYNGEE. The V and J ends lost 4 bases and 7 bases, in that order; junction bases with no gene match: 4. The CDR3 extends over 14 amino acids. The CDR3 protein is CASSKLAGGNEQFF. DNA of the CDR3: TGTGCCAGCAGCAAATTAGCGGGAGGGAATGAGCAGTTCTTC.

This chain uses TRBV11-2 with TRBJ2-1; the D gene is possibly TRBD1 (6 bases). The CDR3 sequence is 15 residues long. The V and J ends lost 5 bases and 2 bases respectively, with 13 bases between them. The germline CDR1 and CDR2 sequences are SGHAT and FQNNGV. The CDR3 loop reads CASSQQGRAYNEQFF. The DNA for the CDR3 is TGTGCCAGCAGCCAACAGGGTCGGGCCTACAATGAGCAGTTCTTC.

The rearrangement joins TRBV18 to TRBJ1-5, with D unresolved. The CDR3 length is 16 residues. Germline assignment: CDR1 KGHSH and CDR2 LQKENI. V lost 2 bases and J 0 bases, leaving 11 bases between the germline ends. The CDR3 reads CASSPSSGNSNQPQHF. The CDR3, as DNA: TGTGCCAGCTCACCATCCTCCGGGAATAGCAATCAGCCCCAGCATTTT.

The genes are TRBV7-8 and TRBJ1-1, with D maybe TRBD1 (5 bases). Germline loops: CDR1 SGHVS, CDR2 FQNEAQ. The CDR3 extends over 12 amino acids. V was pared by 5 bases and J by 7 bases, with 11 bases between. CDR3: CASSPQGIEAFF. The CDR3 DNA reads TGTGCCAGCAGCCCGCAGGGAATTGAAGCTTTCTTT.

The V gene is TRBV2, the J gene TRBJ2-2, with 9 bases that match TRBD2. The germline CDR1 and CDR2 sequences are SNHLY and FYNNEI. The ends lost 3 bases at V and 6 bases at J; junction bases unmatched: 5. CDR3 length equals 15 residues. The CDR3 DNA follows: TGTGCCAGCAGTGAGGAGGGACTAGCTTCCGGGGAGCTGTTTTTT. It yields the protein CASSEEGLASGELFF. The full variable domain, rest sourced from reference TRBV2 and TRBJ2-2, is EPEVTQTPSHQVTQMGQEVILRCVPISNHLYFYWYRQILGQKVEFLVSFYNNEISEKSEIFDDQFSVERPDGSNFTLKIRSTKLEDSAMYFCASSEEGLASGELFFGEGSRLTVL.

The rearrangement links TRBV5-1 to TRBJ2-3; 7 nucleotides line up with TRBD1. Trimming cost V 4 bases and J 0 bases; bases outside gene matches: 5. This CDR3 is built from 15 residues. Germline assignment: CDR1 SGHRS and CDR2 YFSETQ. CDR3: CASSDPGQSTDTQYF. DNA for the CDR3: TGCGCCAGCAGCGATCCGGGACAGAGCACAGATACGCAGTATTTT.

This clone was counted a single time. The genes are TRBV27 and TRBJ2-1, with a possible D match to TRBD1 (5 bases). CDR3 length: 16 amino acids. V lost 3 bases to trimming and J lost 8 bases, with 20 bases between them. Germline V gene sequence: CDR1 MNHEY, CDR2 SMNVEV (reference sequence). The CDR3: CASSLDVQGRWDEQFF. The CDR3 coding sequence is TGTGCCAGCAGTTTGGACGTGCAGGGTCGGTGGGATGAGCAGTTCTTC.

V and J are TRBV28 and TRBJ2-7, with D possibly TRBD2 on 6 matching bases. The V gene lost 7 bases and the J gene lost 2 bases, with 21 bases spanning the gap. CDR3 length equals 16 residues. Germline V gene lookup returns CDR1 MDHEN and CDR2 SYDVKM. The CDR3 nucleotides read TGTGCCAGCACCACTCAAGGAGGGAGTGGGACCTACGAGCAGTACTTC. It codes for CASTTQGGSGTYEQYF.

A few counts support this clone. The genes are TRBV19 and TRBJ1-3, with 8 bases identical to TRBD1. J gave up 0 bases and V 6 bases, and 10 bases lay outside the gene matches. This CDR3 has 17 amino acids. Germline assignment: CDR1 LNHDA and CDR2 SQIVND (reference sequence). CDR3 DNA sequence: TGTGCCAGTAGCCATAGACAGGGGACGAGCTCTGGAAACACCATATATTTT. Protein: CASSHRQGTSSGNTIYF.

The rearrangement uses TRBV9 and TRBJ2-3, with a weak D call TRBD2 (5 bases). The CDR3 covers 16 residues. Germline loops: CDR1 SGDLS, CDR2 YYNGEE. V shed 3 bases and J shed 2 bases, with 16 bases lying between them. CDR3 amino acids: CASSAAETGSTDTQYF. CDR3 in DNA: TGTGCCAGCAGCGCAGCCGAAACGGGGTCCACAGATACGCAGTATTTT.

Only one count was recorded for this clone. The CDR3 nucleotides read TGTGCCTCAGCAGGGGCCGGGGCTTATAATTCACCCCTCCACTTT. Translating gives CASAGAGAYNSPLHF. J is TRBJ1-6 and V is TRBV27, with D perhaps matching TRBD1 (6 bases). The CDR3 length is 15 residues. Trimming pared 11 bases from V and 4 bases from J, leaving 18 bases between. CDR1 is MNHEY, CDR2 SMNVEV, per germline (reference sequence).

The rearrangement links TRBV10-2 to TRBJ2-5; maybe TRBD1 (6 bases). V shed 7 bases and J shed 5 bases, with 20 bases lying between them. Germline V gives CDR1 WSHSY, CDR2 SAAADI. This CDR3 region has 15 residues. The CDR3 DNA reads as TGCGCCAGCACCGATCGTGGGGGCCGAGGGGAGACCCAGTACTTC. Its translation is CASTDRGGRGETQYF.

This chain connects TRBV7-3 to TRBJ2-3; TRBD1 is a possible D gene (5 bases). Germline CDR1 is SGHTA and CDR2 is FQGTGA. Trimming took off 1 base at V and 1 base at J, with 12 bases between the two ends. CDR3 length: 16 residues. CDR3 nucleotides: TGTGCCAGCAGCTTAAGGGGCGGTGGGGGCACAGATACGCAGTATTTT. The encoded protein is CASSLRGGGGTDTQYF. The full variable domain, its missing parts supplied by reference TRBV7-3 and TRBJ2-3, is GAGVSQTPSNKVTEKGKYVELRCDPISGHTALYWYRQSLGQGPEFLIYFQGTGAADDSGLPNDRFFAVRPEGSVSTLKIQRTERGDSAVYLCASSLRGGGGTDTQYFGPGTRLTVL.

The rearrangement uses TRBV19 and TRBJ1-5; D is ambiguous. The CDR3 sequence is 13 residues long. CDR1 and CDR2 from the germline V gene are LNHDA and SQIVND (reference sequence). V was shortened by 5 bases and J by 4 bases, with 9 bases between the two germline ends. CDR3 sequence (DNA): TGTGCCAGTAGTCTCACAGTGAATCAGCCCCAGCATTTT. It encodes CASSLTVNQPQHF.

This chain uses TRBV27 with TRBJ2-7; 7 bases agree with TRBD2. Germline assignment: CDR1 MNHEY and CDR2 SMNVEV (reference sequence). The CDR3 loop spans 13 amino acids. Germline trimming cut 7 bases from V and 0 bases from J; bases unmatched to any gene: 3. CDR3 loop: CASTRGSSYEQYF. The CDR3, as DNA: TGTGCCAGCACGCGGGGGAGCTCCTACGAGCAGTACTTC.